One sample yielded the 9 T cell receptor beta chains listed below, sequenced in a study of cytomegalovirus exposure and HLA in healthy donors. The PCR ran on 60 Vbeta and 13 Jbeta primers. Repertoires were generated with immunoSEQ multiplex PCR, while TCRdb's copy carries only in-frame clones and drops some. The table has roughly 150,000 clones, roughly 80% seen once. The sequenced sample was PBMCs. The source of these receptors is a female donor in good health and CMV-seronegative.

This clone has only a few counts. The rearrangement joins TRBV19 to TRBJ2-3; D possibly corresponds to TRBD2 (5 bases). This CDR3 is 13 amino acids long. Germline V gives CDR1 LNHDA, CDR2 SQIVND (reference sequence). V was clipped by 6 bases and J by 3 bases, with 10 bases between them. The CDR3, as DNA: TGTGCCAGTAGGTATAGCGTGACAGATACGCAGTATTTT. Translating it yields CASRYSVTDTQYF.

The rearrangement uses TRBV27 and TRBJ1-2, with a weak D call TRBD1 (6 bases). Germline CDR1 MNHEY, CDR2 SMNVEV (reference sequence). The CDR3 consists of 14 residues. Deletions cut 5 bases from V and 4 bases from J, with 14 bases between. CDR3 amino acids: CASSPIQGSYGYTF. The CDR3 DNA reads TGTGCCAGCAGTCCTATACAGGGCTCCTATGGCTACACCTTC.

About this clone itself: No conserved phenylalanine or tryptophan is present at the end of the CDR3, so a read error is the likely explanation. The J gene is TRBJ1-4, the V gene TRBV7-9; D is unresolved. The germline CDR1 and CDR2 sequences are SEHNR and FQNEAQ (reference sequence). V was clipped by 1 base and J by 5 bases, with 8 bases between them. The CDR3 length is 14 residues. The chain's CDR3 is CASSLGAGNEKLFV. The CDR3 bases are TGTGCCAGCAGCTTAGGGGCGGGGAATGAAAAACTGTTTGTT.

J is TRBJ2-1 and V is TRBV15; 8 bases are shared with TRBD1. The V segment lost 4 bases and the J segment 1 base; nucleotides outside the gene matches: 9. Germline V gene sequence: CDR1 LNHNV, CDR2 YYDKDF (reference sequence). This CDR3 spans 17 amino acids. CDR3 residues: CATSKQGGVVSYNEQFF. The CDR3 coding sequence is TGTGCCACCAGCAAACAGGGGGGAGTCGTGTCCTACAATGAGCAGTTCTTC.

V usage is TRBV4-2 and J usage is TRBJ2-7; a weak D match, TRBD2 (6 bases). Germline CDR1 LGHNA, CDR2 YNFKEQ. V lost 0 bases to trimming and J lost 12 bases, with 12 bases between them. This CDR3 has 12 amino acids. The DNA for the CDR3 is TGTGCCAGCAGCCAAGATGGGAGGAGACGGTACTTC. This encodes CASSQDGRRRYF.

The chain links TRBV5-1 to TRBJ2-7, with 8 bases aligning to TRBD1. Germline loops: CDR1 SGHRS, CDR2 YFSETQ. The J segment lost 5 bases and the V segment lost 1 base, leaving 5 bases of the junction unmatched. The CDR3 is 14 residues long. This CDR3 is CASSLYRGDDEQYF. The CDR3 DNA reads as TGCGCCAGCAGCTTGTACAGGGGGGACGACGAGCAGTACTTC.

The V call is TRBV7-9, the J call TRBJ2-3, with TRBD1 matching over 7 bases. The germline gives CDR1 SEHNR, CDR2 FQNEAQ (reference sequence). J was trimmed by 3 bases and V by 5 bases; bases with no gene match: 11. The CDR3 consists of 16 residues. CDR3: CASSTNTGARTDTQYF. The CDR3 region has the DNA TGTGCCAGCAGCACCAACACAGGGGCCAGGACAGATACGCAGTATTTT.

The chain has TRBV5-1 and TRBJ1-2, with D possibly TRBD1 on 6 matching bases. Trimming pared 1 base from V and 7 bases from J, leaving 17 bases between. In germline, CDR1 is SGHRS, CDR2 YFSETQ. This CDR3 is built from 15 residues. Here the CDR3 DNA reads TGCGCCAGCAGCTTGTTCTCAGGGGAGGGTTCTGGCTACACCTTC. It is translated as CASSLFSGEGSGYTF. Based on the CDR3 plus reference TRBV5-1 and TRBJ1-2, the full variable domain is KAGVTQTPRYLIKTRGQQVTLSCSPISGHRSVSWYQQTPGQGLQFLFEYFSETQRNKGNFPGRFSGRQFSNSRSEMNVSTLELGDSALYLCASSLFSGEGSGYTFGSGTRLTVV.

This clone was counted a few times. This chain links TRBV2 with TRBJ1-4; TRBD1 aligns across 7 bases. V lost 7 bases to trimming and J lost 8 bases; unmatched junction nucleotides: 10. Germline V lookup: CDR1 SNHLY, CDR2 FYNNEI. There are 14 residues in the CDR3. CDR3 protein: CASILDREWEKLFF. The CDR3 DNA reads as TGTGCCAGCATCCTAGACAGGGAATGGGAAAAACTGTTTTTT.